This T cell receptor beta chain comes out of a study of OX40 agonist ivuxolimab in advanced cancers. Study as a whole: Treatment received earlier with anti-PD-1, anti-PD-L1 or anti-CTLA-4 agents was allowed, and less than 45% had some.

Only in-frame clones appear in the TCRdb table, and some are missing; sequencing was by immunoSEQ multiplex PCR. The table has roughly 77,000 clones, 85% to 95% seen once. Note on this clone: Its antigen is not known.

Study findings and constraints: Expanded clones belonging to CD8+ T cells outnumbered, on average, those of CD4+. Partial responders treated at 0.1-3.0 mg/kg exhibited clonal expansion among the lowest measured. Both blood CD4+ and CD8+ T cells showed clonal growth by week 6 at 0.1 to 3.0 mg/kg.

The junction had 7 bases not matched to a gene; V was cut back by 8 bases and J by 3 bases. CDR1 is LNHDA and CDR2 is SQIVND in the germline V gene (reference sequence). This CDR3 comprises 14 residues. This TCR came from an adult with an advanced solid tumor such as melanoma, head and neck, liver or kidney cancer. The input for sequencing was CD4+ or CD8+ T cells sorted from blood, taken in a trial of the OX40 agonist ivuxolimab. The V gene is TRBV19, the J gene TRBJ2-3; 8 bases match TRBD1. CDR3 nucleotide sequence: TGTGCCAGTCGATCAAGGACAGGGACAGATACGCAGTATTTT. Residues: CASRSRTGTDTQYF. Variable domain in full (rest from reference TRBV19 and TRBJ2-3): DGGITQSPKYLFRKEGQNVTLSCEQNLNHDAMYWYRQDPGQGLRLIYYSQIVNDFQKGDIAEGYSVSREKKESFPLTVTSAQKNPTAFYLCASRSRTGTDTQYFGPGTRLTVL.